Here is one TCR beta chain with its context. The sample originates from a study of human T cells and chemical hapten exposure. Time point indicated: pre-sensitization, week 0. This sample's treatment: therapeutic diphenylcyclopropenone sensitization with weekly scalp DPC. Deletions cut 4 bases from V and 2 bases from J, with 13 bases between. CDR1 is SGDLS and CDR2 is YYNGEE in the germline V gene. The CDR3 loop spans 15 amino acids. In the original analysis: Per sample, the median was 95,638 TCRs, with values from approximately 25,000 to 650,000. TCRdb passed the RACE reads through MiXCR, listing each CDR3 protein once. These V and J calls are TCRdb output, not the study's own analysis. This sample carries around 350,000 distinct CDR3 sequences, 5.5% of them seen once, and the ten largest clones take about 8.2%.

The specimen comprised whole blood, sampled in connection with sensitization to the hapten diphenylcyclopropenone (DPC). The chain couples TRBV9 to TRBJ2-1; D not certain. The TCR originated in a woman between 18 and 29 years old with alopecia areata. Some clones in this sample may be carry-over from other donors' samples. CDR3 bases: TGTGCCAGCAGCCCCCAACTTACCCCCTACAATGAGCAGTTCTTC. Translation gives CASSPQLTPYNEQFF.